The sequence of this TCR beta chain was determined in a study of T cell responses to AZD1222 COVID-19 vaccine. The germline V gene encodes CDR1 MNHEY and CDR2 SVGAGI. V dropped 6 bases and J dropped 2; count of bases not matched to a gene: 10. This CDR3 is 15 amino acids long. Regarding this clone: The antigen remains undetermined.

Second doses at about 4 or about 12 weeks were pooled. Data came from immunoSEQ multiplex PCR; TCRdb stores just in-frame clones and leaves some out. Seen here are 180,000 or so clones, approximately 91% observed once, and the top ten hold about 1.8%. Whole-study results and caveats: Baseline antibody screening turned up just a handful of seropositive AZD1222 recipients. Females outnumbered males among donors, who were mostly white British; clonal diversity was possibly underestimated. At 160-218 and 743-854, vaccine-associated CD4 TCRs were dominant, and they spanned spike.

This specimen was peripheral blood, taken 28 days after the second AZD1222 dose. The clonotype was recovered from an adult who received the AZD1222 COVID-19 vaccine. V gene TRBV6-5 combines with J gene TRBJ2-7, with 7 bases that match TRBD2. The CDR3 region has the DNA TGTGCCAGCAGGAAACCGGGACTACTTACCTACGAGCAGTACTTC. It is translated as CASRKPGLLTYEQYF.